Listed here are 4 T cell receptor beta chains from one sample, sequenced in a study of cytomegalovirus exposure and HLA in healthy donors. The PCR used 60 Vbeta and 13 Jbeta primers. Sequencing used immunoSEQ multiplex PCR; TCRdb keeps in-frame clones, though not all of them. The sample holds about 160,000 clones, roughly 76% seen once. The sample consisted of PBMCs. These receptors originate from a woman aged 50 to 60 in good health and CMV-seronegative.

The rearrangement uses TRBV7-2 and TRBJ1-2; a possible D gene is TRBD1 (5 bases). This CDR3 contains 17 residues. V was trimmed by 1 base and J by 4 bases, leaving 19 bases between them. Germline loops: CDR1 SGHTA, CDR2 FQGNSA. In nucleotides, the CDR3 is TGTGCCAGCAGCTTAGAGGGGTCCGGTCTGCGAGTCTATGGCTACACCTTC. Amino acid sequence: CASSLEGSGLRVYGYTF.

The count of this clone is one. The rearrangement joins TRBV4-3 to TRBJ2-1, with D possibly being TRBD2 (5 bases). The CDR3 is made up of 16 amino acids. The germline V gene has CDR1 LGHNA and CDR2 YSLEER. V was trimmed by 5 bases and J by 8 bases, leaving 22 bases between them. CDR3 sequence (DNA): TGCGCCAGCAGCGAATCAGCGGCAGTAGGCGGCGATGAGCAGTTCTTC. Amino acids: CASSESAAVGGDEQFF.

This chain links TRBV5-6 with TRBJ2-7; 8 bases fit TRBD1. This CDR3 comprises 14 residues. CDR1 is SGHDT and CDR2 is YYEEEE in the germline V gene. Losses at the gene ends were 3 bases for V and 7 bases for J; bases not matched to a gene: 9. CDR3 bases: TGTGCCAGCAGCTCGGTAGGACAGGGATGGGAGCAGTACTTC. This translates into CASSSVGQGWEQYF.

The chain links TRBV18 to TRBJ1-4, with D possibly matching TRBD1 (6 bases). Germline CDR1 and CDR2: KGHSH and LQKENI. The length of the CDR3 is 15 residues. V was clipped by 3 bases and J by 5 bases, with 13 bases between them. This CDR3 is CASSPRGFSNEKLFF. For the CDR3, the DNA is TGTGCCAGCTCACCCAGGGGATTTTCAAATGAAAAACTGTTTTTT.